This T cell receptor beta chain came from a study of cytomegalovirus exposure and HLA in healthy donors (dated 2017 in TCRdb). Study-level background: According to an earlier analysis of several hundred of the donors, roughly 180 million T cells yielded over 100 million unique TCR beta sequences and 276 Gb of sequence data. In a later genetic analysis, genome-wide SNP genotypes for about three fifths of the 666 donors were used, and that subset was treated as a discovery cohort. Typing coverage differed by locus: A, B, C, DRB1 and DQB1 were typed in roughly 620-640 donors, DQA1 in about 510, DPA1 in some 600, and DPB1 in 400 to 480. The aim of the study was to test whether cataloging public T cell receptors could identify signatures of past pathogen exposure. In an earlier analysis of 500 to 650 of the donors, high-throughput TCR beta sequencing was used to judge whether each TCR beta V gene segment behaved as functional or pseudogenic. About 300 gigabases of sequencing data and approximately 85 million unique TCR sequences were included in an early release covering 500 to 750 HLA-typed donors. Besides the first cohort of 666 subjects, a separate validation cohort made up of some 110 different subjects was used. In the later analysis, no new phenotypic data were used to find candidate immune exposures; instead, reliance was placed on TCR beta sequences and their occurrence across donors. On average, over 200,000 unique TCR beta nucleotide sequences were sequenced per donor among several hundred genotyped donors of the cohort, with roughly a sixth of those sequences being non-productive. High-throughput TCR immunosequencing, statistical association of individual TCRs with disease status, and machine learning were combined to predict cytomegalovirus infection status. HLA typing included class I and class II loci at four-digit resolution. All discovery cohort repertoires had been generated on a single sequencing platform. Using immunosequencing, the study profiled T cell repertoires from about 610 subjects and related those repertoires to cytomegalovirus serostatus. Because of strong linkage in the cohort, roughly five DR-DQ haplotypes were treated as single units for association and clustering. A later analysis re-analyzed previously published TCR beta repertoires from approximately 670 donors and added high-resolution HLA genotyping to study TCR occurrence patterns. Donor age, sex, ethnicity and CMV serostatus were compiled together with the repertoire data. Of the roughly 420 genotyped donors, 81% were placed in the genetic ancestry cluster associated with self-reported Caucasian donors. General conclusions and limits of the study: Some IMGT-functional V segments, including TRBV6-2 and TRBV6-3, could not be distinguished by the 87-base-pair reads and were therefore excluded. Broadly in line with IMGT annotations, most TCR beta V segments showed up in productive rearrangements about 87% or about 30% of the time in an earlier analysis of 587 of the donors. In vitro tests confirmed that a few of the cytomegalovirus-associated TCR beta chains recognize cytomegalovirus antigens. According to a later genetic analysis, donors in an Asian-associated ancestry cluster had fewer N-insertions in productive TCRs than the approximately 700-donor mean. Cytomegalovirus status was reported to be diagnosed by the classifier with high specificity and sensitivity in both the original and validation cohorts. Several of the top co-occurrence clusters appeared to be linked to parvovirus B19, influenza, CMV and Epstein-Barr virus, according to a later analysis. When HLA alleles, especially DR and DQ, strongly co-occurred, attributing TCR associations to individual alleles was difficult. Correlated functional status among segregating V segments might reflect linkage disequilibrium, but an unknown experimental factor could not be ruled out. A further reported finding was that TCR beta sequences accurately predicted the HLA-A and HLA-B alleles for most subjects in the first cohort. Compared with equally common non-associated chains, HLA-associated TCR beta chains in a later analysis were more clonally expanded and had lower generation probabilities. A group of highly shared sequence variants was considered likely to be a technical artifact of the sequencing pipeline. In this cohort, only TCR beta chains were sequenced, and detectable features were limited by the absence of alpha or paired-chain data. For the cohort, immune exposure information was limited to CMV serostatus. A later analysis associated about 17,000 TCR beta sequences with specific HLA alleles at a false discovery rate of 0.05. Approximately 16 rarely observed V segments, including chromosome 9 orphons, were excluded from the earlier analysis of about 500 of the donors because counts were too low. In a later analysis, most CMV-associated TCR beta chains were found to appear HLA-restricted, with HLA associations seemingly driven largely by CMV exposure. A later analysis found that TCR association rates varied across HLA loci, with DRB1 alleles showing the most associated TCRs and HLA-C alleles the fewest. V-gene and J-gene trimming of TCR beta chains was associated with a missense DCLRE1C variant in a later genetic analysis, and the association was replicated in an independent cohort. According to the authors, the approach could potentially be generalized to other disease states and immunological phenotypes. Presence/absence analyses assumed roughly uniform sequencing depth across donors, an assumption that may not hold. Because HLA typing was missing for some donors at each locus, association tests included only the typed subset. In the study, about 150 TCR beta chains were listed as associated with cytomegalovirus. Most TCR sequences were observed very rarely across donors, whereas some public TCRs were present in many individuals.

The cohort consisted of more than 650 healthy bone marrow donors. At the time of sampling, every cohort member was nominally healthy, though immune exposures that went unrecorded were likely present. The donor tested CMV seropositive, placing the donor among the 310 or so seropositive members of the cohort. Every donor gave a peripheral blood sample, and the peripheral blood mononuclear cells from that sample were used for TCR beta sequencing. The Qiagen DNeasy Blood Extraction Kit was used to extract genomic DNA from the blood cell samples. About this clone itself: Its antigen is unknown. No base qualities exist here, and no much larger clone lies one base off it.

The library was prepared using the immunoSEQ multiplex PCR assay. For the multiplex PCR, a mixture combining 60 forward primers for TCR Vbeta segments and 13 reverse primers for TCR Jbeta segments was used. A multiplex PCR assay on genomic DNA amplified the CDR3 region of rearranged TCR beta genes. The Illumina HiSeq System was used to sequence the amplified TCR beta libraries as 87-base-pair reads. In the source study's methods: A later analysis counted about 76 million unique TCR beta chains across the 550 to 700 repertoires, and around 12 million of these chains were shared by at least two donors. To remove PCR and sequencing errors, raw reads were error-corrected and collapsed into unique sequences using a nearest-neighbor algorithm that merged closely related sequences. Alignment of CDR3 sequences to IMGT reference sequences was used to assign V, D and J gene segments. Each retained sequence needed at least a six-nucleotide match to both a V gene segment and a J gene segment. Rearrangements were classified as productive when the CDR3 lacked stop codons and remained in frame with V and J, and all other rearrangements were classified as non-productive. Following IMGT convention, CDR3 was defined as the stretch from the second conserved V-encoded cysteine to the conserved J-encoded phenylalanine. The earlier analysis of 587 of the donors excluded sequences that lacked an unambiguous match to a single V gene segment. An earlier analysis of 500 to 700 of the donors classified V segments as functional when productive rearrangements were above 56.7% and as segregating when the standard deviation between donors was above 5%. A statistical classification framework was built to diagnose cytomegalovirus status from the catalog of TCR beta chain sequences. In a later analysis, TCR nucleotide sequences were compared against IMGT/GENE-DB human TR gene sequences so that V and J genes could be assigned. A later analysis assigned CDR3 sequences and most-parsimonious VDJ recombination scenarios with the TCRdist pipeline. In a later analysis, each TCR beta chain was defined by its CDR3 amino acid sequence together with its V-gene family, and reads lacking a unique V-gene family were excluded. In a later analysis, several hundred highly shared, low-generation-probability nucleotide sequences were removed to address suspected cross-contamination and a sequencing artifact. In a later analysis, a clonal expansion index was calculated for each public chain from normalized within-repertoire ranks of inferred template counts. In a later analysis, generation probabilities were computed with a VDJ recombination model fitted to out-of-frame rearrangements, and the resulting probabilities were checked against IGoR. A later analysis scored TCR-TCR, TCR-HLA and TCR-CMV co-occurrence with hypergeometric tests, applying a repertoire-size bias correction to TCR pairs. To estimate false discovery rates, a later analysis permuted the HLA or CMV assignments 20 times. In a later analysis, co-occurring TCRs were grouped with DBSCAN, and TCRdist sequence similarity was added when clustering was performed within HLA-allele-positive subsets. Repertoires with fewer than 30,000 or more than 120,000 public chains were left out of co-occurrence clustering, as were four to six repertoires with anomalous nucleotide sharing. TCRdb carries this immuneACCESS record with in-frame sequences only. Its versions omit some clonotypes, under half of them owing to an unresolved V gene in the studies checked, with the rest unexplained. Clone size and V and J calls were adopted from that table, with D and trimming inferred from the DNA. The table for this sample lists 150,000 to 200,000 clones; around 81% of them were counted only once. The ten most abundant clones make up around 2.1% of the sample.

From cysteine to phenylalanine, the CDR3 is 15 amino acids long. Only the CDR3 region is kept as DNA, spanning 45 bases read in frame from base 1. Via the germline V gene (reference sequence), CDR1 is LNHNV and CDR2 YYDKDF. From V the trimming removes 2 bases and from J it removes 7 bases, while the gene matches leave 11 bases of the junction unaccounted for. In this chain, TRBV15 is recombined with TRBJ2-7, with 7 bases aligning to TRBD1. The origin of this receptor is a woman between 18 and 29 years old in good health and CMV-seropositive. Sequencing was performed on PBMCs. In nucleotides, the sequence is TGTGCCACCAGCAGAAACAGGGGCGACCTGCTGGAGCAGTACTTC. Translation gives CATSRNRGDLLEQYF.